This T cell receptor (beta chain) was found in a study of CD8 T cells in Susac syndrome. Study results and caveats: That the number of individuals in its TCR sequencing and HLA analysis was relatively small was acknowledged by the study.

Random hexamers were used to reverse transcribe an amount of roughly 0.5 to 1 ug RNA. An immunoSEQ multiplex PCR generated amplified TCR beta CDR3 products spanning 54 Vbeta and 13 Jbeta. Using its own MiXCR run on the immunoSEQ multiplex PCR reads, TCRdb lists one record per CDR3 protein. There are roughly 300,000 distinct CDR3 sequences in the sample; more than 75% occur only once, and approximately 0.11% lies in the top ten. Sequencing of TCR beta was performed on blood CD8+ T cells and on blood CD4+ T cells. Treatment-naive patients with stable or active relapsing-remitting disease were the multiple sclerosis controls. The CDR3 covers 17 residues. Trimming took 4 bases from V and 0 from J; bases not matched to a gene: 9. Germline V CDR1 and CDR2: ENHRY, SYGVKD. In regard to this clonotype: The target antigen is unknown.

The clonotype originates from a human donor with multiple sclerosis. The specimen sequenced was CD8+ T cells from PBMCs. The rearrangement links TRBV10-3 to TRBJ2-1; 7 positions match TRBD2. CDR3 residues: CAISVYSGGSSYNEQFF. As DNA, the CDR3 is TGTGCCATCAGTGTGTACTCCGGGGGGAGCTCCTACAATGAGCAGTTCTTC.